The rows below give T cell receptor beta chains drawn from one sample of a study of T cell repertoires in cytomegalovirus infection. TCRdb itself ran the reads through MiXCR, one entry per CDR3 protein. Here the sample spans 150,000 to 200,000 distinct CDR3 sequences, about a sixth being singletons. The source material was CD8+ T cells from PBMCs. All receptors come from a human donor in good health (CMV status not recorded). Some clones in this sample may be carry-over from other donors' samples. The CDR3 runs from the conserved cysteine through the conserved F or W.

V gene	J gene	CDR3 protein
TRBV9	TRBJ2-1	CASSALVGGANSYNEQFF
TRBV7-8	TRBJ2-5	CASRTGTSGRRGETQYF
TRBV7-2	TRBJ2-4	CASPEGAKNIQYF
TRBV11-2	TRBJ2-2	CASSKGNTGELFF
TRBV27	TRBJ2-1	CASSAGTSGYNEQFF
TRBV6-5	TRBJ2-7	CASSYISVSGSSYEQYF
TRBV6-2/TRBV6-3	TRBJ2-1	CASSYPMARGPYNEQFF
TRBV19	TRBJ2-1	CASSITSGYNEQFF
TRBV9	TRBJ2-1	CASSPGTNFVEQFF
TRBV7-9	TRBJ1-1	CASSLPTIGAPTEAFF
TRBV7-9	TRBJ2-5	CASSLLTSGRGETQYF
TRBV7-3	TRBJ1-1	CASSLNPGQGREAFF
TRBV6-4	TRBJ2-4	CASSDSVTSGGAAKNIQYF
TRBV7-2	TRBJ2-1	CASSPWTNNEQFF
TRBV7-9	TRBJ2-3	CASSARSDTQYF
TRBV7-2	TRBJ2-3	CASSLYGRASTDTQYF
TRBV2	TRBJ2-2	CASSGGLDHTGELFF
TRBV20-1	TRBJ2-1	CSAEGTNSYNEQFF
TRBV20-1	TRBJ2-1	CSAEGRRTSGRAPYNEQFF
TRBV7-9	TRBJ2-2	CASSLRRAELFF
TRBV6-1	TRBJ2-1	CASSRQGPYNEQFF
TRBV4-1	TRBJ2-1	CASSQDWPGRYNEQFF
TRBV7-6	TRBJ2-7	CASSSERSIYEQYF
TRBV12-3/TRBV12-4	TRBJ1-5	CASSLSPPQGNQPQHF
TRBV28	TRBJ2-5	CASSLETNNQETQYF
TRBV6-8	TRBJ2-1	CASSTDRGIYNEQFF
TRBV7-8	TRBJ1-1	CASSLEGFGGNTEAFF
TRBV7-9	TRBJ1-1	CASSSDRTMNTEAFF
TRBV6-5	TRBJ2-6	CASSSTGPGANVLTF
TRBV4-2	TRBJ2-1	CASSKEEGTSGNEQFF
TRBV28	TRBJ1-6	CASSSSRTGDSPLHF
TRBV7-2	TRBJ2-2	CASSLPTSPGELFF
TRBV14	TRBJ1-1	CASSQLDRLGNTEAFF
TRBV3-1	TRBJ2-5	CASNPSGGFQKTQYF
TRBV3-1	TRBJ1-2	CATSSTQGRPYGYTF